This TCR beta chain stems from a study of T-cell reconstitution after alpha-beta-depleted transplantation in children. The V and J ends lost 0 bases and 3 bases respectively, with 21 bases between them. CDR3 length: 19 amino acids. Germline CDR1 is SGHAT and CDR2 is FQDESV (reference sequence). A library of TCRbeta sequences, prepared with unique molecular identifiers, was generated. From the PCR reads, TCRdb called clonotypes with MiXCR, one entry per CDR3 protein. Of about 980,000 distinct CDR3 sequences listed, less than 30% are singletons. There are a few counts of this clonotype. The sequenced sample was PBMCs, mostly from graft donor cells, obtained 360 days after TCRalphabeta/CD19-depleted stem cell transplant. The chain joins TRBV11-1 to TRBJ1-5; a weak D match, TRBD1 (6 bases). The sequence was collected from a boy under two years old who had a stem cell transplant for SCID, so the T cells may come from the graft donor. The CDR3 region is CASSLAGVGGRGVNQPQHF. Here the CDR3 DNA reads TGTGCCAGCAGCTTAGCGGGGGTGGGTGGCAGGGGAGTCAATCAGCCCCAGCATTTT.